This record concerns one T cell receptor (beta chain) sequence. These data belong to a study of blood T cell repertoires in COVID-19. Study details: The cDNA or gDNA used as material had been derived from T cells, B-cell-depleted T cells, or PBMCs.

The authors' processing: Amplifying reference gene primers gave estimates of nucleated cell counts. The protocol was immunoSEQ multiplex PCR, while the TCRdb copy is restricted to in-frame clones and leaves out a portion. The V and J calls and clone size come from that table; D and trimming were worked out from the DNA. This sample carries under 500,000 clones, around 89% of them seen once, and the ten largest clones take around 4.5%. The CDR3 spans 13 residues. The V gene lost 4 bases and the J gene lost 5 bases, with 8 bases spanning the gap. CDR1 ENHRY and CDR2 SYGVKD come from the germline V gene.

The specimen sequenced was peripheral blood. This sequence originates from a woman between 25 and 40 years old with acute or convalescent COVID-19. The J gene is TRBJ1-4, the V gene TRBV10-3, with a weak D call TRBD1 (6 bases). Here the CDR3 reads CAISGGGNEKLFF. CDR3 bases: TGTGCCATCAGTGGAGGGGGAAATGAAAAACTGTTTTTT.